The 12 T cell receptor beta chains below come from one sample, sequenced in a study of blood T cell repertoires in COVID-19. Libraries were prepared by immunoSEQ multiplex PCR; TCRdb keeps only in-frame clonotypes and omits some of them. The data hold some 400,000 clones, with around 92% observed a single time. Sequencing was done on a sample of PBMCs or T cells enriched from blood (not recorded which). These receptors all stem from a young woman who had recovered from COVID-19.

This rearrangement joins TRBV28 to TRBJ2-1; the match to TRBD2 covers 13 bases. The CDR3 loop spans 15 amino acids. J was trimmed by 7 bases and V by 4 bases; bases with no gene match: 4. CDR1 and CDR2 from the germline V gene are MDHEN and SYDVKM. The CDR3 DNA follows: TGTGCCAGCAGTTCCGGGACTAGCGGGATAAATGAGCAGTTCTTC. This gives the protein CASSSGTSGINEQFF.

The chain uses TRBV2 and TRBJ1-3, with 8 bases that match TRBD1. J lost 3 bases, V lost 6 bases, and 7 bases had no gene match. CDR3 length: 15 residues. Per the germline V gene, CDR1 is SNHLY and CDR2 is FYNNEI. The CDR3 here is CASSPQGAFGNTIYF. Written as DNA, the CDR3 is TGTGCCAGCAGCCCCCAGGGGGCGTTTGGAAACACCATATATTTT.

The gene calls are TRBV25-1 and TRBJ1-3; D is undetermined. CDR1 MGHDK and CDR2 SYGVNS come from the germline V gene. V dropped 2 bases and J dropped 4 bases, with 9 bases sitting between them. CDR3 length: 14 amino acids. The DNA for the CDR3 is TGTGCCAGCAGTGAAGGGTCGAGGGGAAACACCATATATTTT. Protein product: CASSEGSRGNTIYF. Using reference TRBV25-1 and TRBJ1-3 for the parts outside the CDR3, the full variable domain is EADIYQTPRYLVIGTGKKITLECSQTMGHDKMYWYQQDPGMELHLIHYSYGVNSTEKGDLSSESTVSRIRTEHFPLTLESARPSHTSQYLCASSEGSRGNTIYFGEGSWLTVV.

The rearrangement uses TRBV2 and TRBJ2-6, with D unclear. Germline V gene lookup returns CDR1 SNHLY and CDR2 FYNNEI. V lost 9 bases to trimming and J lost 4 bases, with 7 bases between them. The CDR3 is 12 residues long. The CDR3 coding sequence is TGTGCCAGGGCCATCGGGGCCAACGTCCTGACTTTC. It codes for CARAIGANVLTF.

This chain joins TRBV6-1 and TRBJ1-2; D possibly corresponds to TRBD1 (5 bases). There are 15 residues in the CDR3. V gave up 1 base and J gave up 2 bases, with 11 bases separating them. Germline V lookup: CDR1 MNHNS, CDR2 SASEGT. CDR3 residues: CASSEVQGLNYGYTF. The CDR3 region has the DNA TGTGCCAGCAGTGAAGTTCAGGGTTTGAACTATGGCTACACCTTC.

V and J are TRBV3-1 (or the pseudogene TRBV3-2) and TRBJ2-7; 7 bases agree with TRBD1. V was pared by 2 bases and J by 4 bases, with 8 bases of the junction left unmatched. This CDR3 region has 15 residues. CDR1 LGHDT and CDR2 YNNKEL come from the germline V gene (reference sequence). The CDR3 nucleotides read TGTGCCAGCAGCCAAAGGCACAGGGGAATATACGAGCAGTACTTC. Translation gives CASSQRHRGIYEQYF.

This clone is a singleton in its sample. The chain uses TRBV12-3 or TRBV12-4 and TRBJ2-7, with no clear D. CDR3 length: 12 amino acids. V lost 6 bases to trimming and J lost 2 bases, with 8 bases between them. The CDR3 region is CASSLIPYEQYF. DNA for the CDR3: TGTGCCAGCAGCCTTATTCCCTACGAGCAGTACTTC.

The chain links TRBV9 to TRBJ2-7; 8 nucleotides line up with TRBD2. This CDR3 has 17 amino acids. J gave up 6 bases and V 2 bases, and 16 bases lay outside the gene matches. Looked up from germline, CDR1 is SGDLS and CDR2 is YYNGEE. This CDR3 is CASSVGFGAGVVGEQYF. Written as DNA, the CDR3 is TGTGCCAGCAGCGTGGGTTTTGGAGCGGGAGTAGTTGGCGAGCAGTACTTC.

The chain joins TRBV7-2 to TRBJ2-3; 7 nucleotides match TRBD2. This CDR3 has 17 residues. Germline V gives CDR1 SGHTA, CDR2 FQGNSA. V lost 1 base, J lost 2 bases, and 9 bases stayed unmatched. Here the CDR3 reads CASSLGGPAGYTDTQYF. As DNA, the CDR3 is TGTGCCAGCAGCTTAGGGGGTCCAGCGGGGTACACAGATACGCAGTATTTT.

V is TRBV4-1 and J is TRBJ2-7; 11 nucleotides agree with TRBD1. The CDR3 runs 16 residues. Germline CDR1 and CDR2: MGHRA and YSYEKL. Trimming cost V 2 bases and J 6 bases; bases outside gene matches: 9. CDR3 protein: CASSQRAGTGGLEQYF. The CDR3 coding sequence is TGCGCCAGCAGCCAAAGGGCCGGGACAGGGGGTCTCGAGCAGTACTTC.

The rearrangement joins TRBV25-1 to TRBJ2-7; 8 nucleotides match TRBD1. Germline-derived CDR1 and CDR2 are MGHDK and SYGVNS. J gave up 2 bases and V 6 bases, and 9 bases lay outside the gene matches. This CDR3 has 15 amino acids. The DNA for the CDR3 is TGTGCCAGCAGCAGCGCAGGGGGCATTACCTACGAGCAGTACTTC. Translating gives CASSSAGGITYEQYF.

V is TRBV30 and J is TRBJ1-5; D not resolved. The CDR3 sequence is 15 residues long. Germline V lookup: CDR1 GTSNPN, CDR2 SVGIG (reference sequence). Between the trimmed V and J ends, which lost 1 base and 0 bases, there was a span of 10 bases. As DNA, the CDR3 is TGTGCCTGGAGTGAGATGGCCAATAGCAATCAGCCCCAGCATTTT. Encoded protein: CAWSEMANSNQPQHF. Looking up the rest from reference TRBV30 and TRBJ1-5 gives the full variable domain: SQTIHQWPATLVQPVGSPLSLECTVEGTSNPNLYWYRQAAGRGLQLLFYSVGIGQISSEVPQNLSASRPQDRQFILSSKKLLLSDSGFYLCAWSEMANSNQPQHFGDGTRLSIL.